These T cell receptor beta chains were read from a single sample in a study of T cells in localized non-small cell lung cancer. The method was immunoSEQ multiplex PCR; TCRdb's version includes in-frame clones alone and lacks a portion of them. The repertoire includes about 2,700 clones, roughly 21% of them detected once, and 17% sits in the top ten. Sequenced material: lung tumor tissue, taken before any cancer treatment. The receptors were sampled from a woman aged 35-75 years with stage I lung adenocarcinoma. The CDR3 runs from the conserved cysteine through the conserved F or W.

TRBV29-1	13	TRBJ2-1	CSVEGTINNEQFF
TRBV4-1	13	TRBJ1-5	CASSQAVDQPQHF
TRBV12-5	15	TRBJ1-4	CASGLGSPGGGKLFF
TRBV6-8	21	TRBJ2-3	CASSYEGLQTGTNALTDTQYF
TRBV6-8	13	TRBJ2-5	CASSPLLEETQYF
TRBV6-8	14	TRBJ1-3	CASSPSGGLNTIYF
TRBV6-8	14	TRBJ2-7	CAITPDRGPYEQYF
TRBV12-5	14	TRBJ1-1	CASGLDPGRPEAFF
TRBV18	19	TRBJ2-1	CASSPWTPGFPLATNEQFF
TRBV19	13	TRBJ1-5	CASSNKLNQPQHF
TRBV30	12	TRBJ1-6	CAIRSYNSPLHF
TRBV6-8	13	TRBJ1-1	CASSTGTGGKAFF
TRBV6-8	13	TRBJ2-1	CASSVDRGDEQFF
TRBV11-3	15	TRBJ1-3	CASSAYYNDGNTIYF
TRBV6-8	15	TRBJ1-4	CASSPRGTGGEKLFF